What follows are 19 T cell receptor beta chains derived from one specimen sequenced in a study of blood T cell repertoires in COVID-19. Sequencing used immunoSEQ multiplex PCR; TCRdb keeps in-frame clones, though not all of them. The data contain 150,000 to 200,000 clones, more than 85% of them singletons. Sequencing was performed on peripheral blood. The receptor set was obtained from a woman aged 30 to 39 with active or convalescent COVID-19.

The V and J genes are TRBV19 and TRBJ2-7, with TRBD2 matching 7 bases. With 8 bases clipped from V and 4 bases from J, the junction kept 5 bases outside the gene matches. CDR3 length: 12 amino acids. Germline V gene data show CDR1 as LNHDA and CDR2 as SQIVND (reference sequence). CDR3 coding DNA: TGTGCCAGTTCTCCCGGGGGGTACGAGCAGTACTTC. The encoded protein is CASSPGGYEQYF.

The V and J genes are TRBV12-3 or TRBV12-4 and TRBJ2-1; weak D call: TRBD2 (5 bases). The CDR3 contains 12 residues. V was pared by 5 bases and J by 6 bases, with 8 bases between. The chain's CDR3 is CASSPTSNEQFF. CDR3 DNA: TGTGCCAGCAGTCCTACTAGCAATGAGCAGTTCTTC.

This CDR3 reads CASSVYRDTQQYF. The CDR3 DNA is TGTGCCAGCAGCGTATACAGGGATACGCAGCAGTACTTC. V is TRBV7-9 and J is TRBJ2-7, with D perhaps TRBD1 (6 bases). Trimming took 5 bases from V and 8 from J, leaving 16 bases between them. The CDR3 has 13 amino acids. The germline V gene encodes CDR1 SEHNR and CDR2 FQNEAQ (reference sequence).

The chain carries TRBV27 and TRBJ1-2, with TRBD1 as a possible D gene (6 bases). Germline V lookup: CDR1 MNHEY, CDR2 SMNVEV (reference sequence). Trimming stripped 2 bases from V and 1 base from J, with 11 bases between. The CDR3 contains 15 residues. The CDR3: CASSLKTGLNYGYTF. In DNA form, the CDR3 reads TGTGCCAGCAGTTTAAAGACAGGCCTTAACTATGGCTACACCTTC.

This chain connects TRBV28 to TRBJ2-7; no firm D call. Germline V gene sequence: CDR1 MDHEN, CDR2 SYDVKM. The V end was cut by 3 bases, the J end by 6 bases, with 3 bases between. The CDR3 loop spans 10 amino acids. Written as DNA, the CDR3 is TGTGCCAGCAGTTTTCGCGAGCAGTACTTC. The encoded protein is CASSFREQYF.

This chain joins TRBV3-1 (or the pseudogene TRBV3-2) and TRBJ2-2, with D unclear. The CDR3 covers 13 residues. V was shortened by 4 bases and J by 3 bases, with 6 bases between the two germline ends. Germline V gene data show CDR1 as LGHDT and CDR2 as YNNKEL (reference sequence). The CDR3 nucleotides are TGTGCCAGCAGCCGCGAGGACACCGGGGAGCTGTTTTTT. Amino acid sequence: CASSREDTGELFF.

The chain has TRBV6-5 and TRBJ1-1; no clear D gene. Germline V lookup: CDR1 MNHEY, CDR2 SVGAGI. Trimming removed 0 bases from V and 2 bases from J, with 7 bases in between. This CDR3 has 14 residues. CDR3 in amino acids: CASSYSRRNTEAFF. The CDR3 region has the DNA TGTGCCAGCAGTTACTCGAGAAGAAACACTGAAGCTTTCTTT.

This chain connects TRBV27 to TRBJ2-1; the D gene is possibly TRBD2 (5 bases). Germline assignment: CDR1 MNHEY and CDR2 SMNVEV (reference sequence). With 2 bases removed from V and 1 base from J, the gap between germline ends came to 9 bases. The CDR3 runs 15 residues. This CDR3 is CASSLVAMSYNEQFF. The CDR3 coding sequence is TGTGCCAGCAGTTTAGTAGCGATGTCCTACAATGAGCAGTTCTTC.

The V call is TRBV28, the J call TRBJ1-3, with D possibly TRBD1 on 5 matching bases. This CDR3 comprises 16 residues. Looked up from germline, CDR1 is MDHEN and CDR2 is SYDVKM. The V gene lost 1 base and the J gene lost 0 bases, with 10 bases spanning the gap. The CDR3 region is CASSLFNRSSGNTIYF. The CDR3 DNA sequence: TGTGCCAGCAGTTTATTCAACAGGAGCTCTGGAAACACCATATATTTT.

V and J are TRBV11-2 and TRBJ2-7, with 9 bases lining up with TRBD1. Germline V gene lookup returns CDR1 SGHAT and CDR2 FQNNGV. Trimming removed 4 bases from V and 2 bases from J; junction bases left unmatched: 9. CDR3 size: 16 residues. The CDR3 reads CASSSGTGSFTYEQYF. In DNA, the CDR3 is TGTGCCAGCAGCTCCGGGACAGGGTCCTTTACCTACGAGCAGTACTTC. Full variable domain (outside the CDR3, taken from reference TRBV11-2 and TRBJ2-7): EAGVAQSPRYKIIEKRQSVAFWCNPISGHATLYWYQQILGQGPKLLIQFQNNGVVDDSQLPKDRFSAERLKGVDSTLKIQPAKLEDSAVYLCASSSGTGSFTYEQYFGPGTRLTVT.

V is TRBV5-4 and J is TRBJ2-7; TRBD2 matches at 14 bases. The V gene end was trimmed by 1 base and the J gene end by 4 bases; junction bases not matched to a gene: 13. Germline-derived CDR1 and CDR2 are SGHNT and YYREEE (reference sequence). This CDR3 spans 19 amino acids. For the CDR3, the DNA is TGTGCCAGCAGCTTGTTGCGACTAGCGGGGGGGGCTGGGGCATACGAGCAGTACTTC. As protein: CASSLLRLAGGAGAYEQYF.

The V call is TRBV7-9, the J call TRBJ2-2, with 7 nucleotides matching TRBD1. CDR3 size: 15 residues. V shed 5 bases and J 6 bases; nucleotides not matched to a gene: 9. Germline CDR1 SEHNR, CDR2 FQNEAQ (reference sequence). The CDR3 nucleotides are TGTGCCAGCAGCCCTACTACAGGGGTATCCGGGGAGCTGTTTTTT. It codes for CASSPTTGVSGELFF.

V gene TRBV11-2 combines with J gene TRBJ2-2, with 7 bases aligning to TRBD2. The trim removed 1 base at V and 2 bases at J, leaving 7 bases unmatched. Per the germline V gene, CDR1 is SGHAT and CDR2 is FQNNGV. The CDR3 has 17 amino acids. The CDR3 sequence: CASSLVAGATNTGELFF. In DNA, the CDR3 is TGTGCCAGCAGCTTAGTGGCGGGAGCTACCAACACCGGGGAGCTGTTTTTT.

This chain connects TRBV6-4 to TRBJ1-2; D ambiguous. Germline V CDR1 and CDR2: MRHNA, SNTAGT. The V end was cut by 5 bases, the J end by 8 bases, with 21 bases between. The CDR3 totals 15 residues. DNA of the CDR3: TGTGCCAGCAGTCCCAGAACAGCGACTATGGAGGGCTACACCTTC. The encoded protein is CASSPRTATMEGYTF.

The chain recombines TRBV5-1 with TRBJ1-1; TRBD1 matches at 7 bases. The V and J ends lost 5 bases and 1 base, in that order; junction bases with no gene match: 5. This CDR3 comprises 14 residues. The germline V gene has CDR1 SGHRS and CDR2 YFSETQ. The CDR3 reads CASRSGTANTEAFF. CDR3 DNA sequence: TGCGCCAGCAGGTCCGGGACAGCGAACACTGAAGCTTTCTTT.

The V and J genes are TRBV28 and TRBJ2-1, with TRBD1 matching over 7 bases. The V segment lost 2 bases and the J segment 4 bases; nucleotides outside the gene matches: 5. Looked up from germline, CDR1 is MDHEN and CDR2 is SYDVKM. The CDR3 has 15 residues. The DNA for the CDR3 is TGTGCCAGCAGTTTAGTAGGGACAGATTACAATGAGCAGTTCTTC. Amino acids: CASSLVGTDYNEQFF. Full variable domain (missing parts from reference TRBV28 and TRBJ2-1): DVKVTQSSRYLVKRTGEKVFLECVQDMDHENMFWYRQDPGLGLRLIYFSYDVKMKEKGDIPEGYSVSREKKERFSLILESASTNQTSMYLCASSLVGTDYNEQFFGPGTRLTVL.

Only a few counts were recorded for this clone. CDR3 sequence: CASSGPIAGGGNEQFF. In nucleotides, the CDR3 is TGTGCCAGCAGCGGGCCCATAGCGGGAGGAGGCAATGAGCAGTTCTTC. The rearrangement joins TRBV5-4 to TRBJ2-1; 10 bases line up with TRBD2. The CDR3 has 16 amino acids. Trimming at V came to 4 bases and at J to 6 bases, leaving 10 bases not matched to a gene. The V gene's germline CDR1 is SGHNT and CDR2 YYREEE (reference sequence).

The rearrangement links TRBV2 to TRBJ1-5, with TRBD1 as a possible D gene (6 bases). The CDR3 loop spans 15 amino acids. Germline CDR1 reads SNHLY; CDR2 reads FYNNEI. Trimming pared 3 bases from V and 2 bases from J, leaving 11 bases between. The CDR3 DNA reads as TGTGCCAGCAGTGATAGGGGGTTGGGCAATCAGCCCCAGCATTTT. Its protein is CASSDRGLGNQPQHF.

The V call is TRBV9, the J call TRBJ1-6, with TRBD1 identical over 12 bases. This CDR3 is built from 15 residues. Unmatched junction bases numbered 2, after V lost 1 base and J lost 9 bases. Germline-derived CDR1 and CDR2 are SGDLS and YYNGEE. The chain's CDR3 is CASSVRDRGLSPLHF. DNA of the CDR3: TGTGCCAGCAGCGTACGGGACAGGGGGCTTTCACCCCTCCACTTT.